The rows below give T cell receptor beta chains drawn from one sample of a study of identical twins. From the 5' RACE reads, TCRdb called clonotypes with MiXCR, one entry per CDR3 protein. The table includes approximately 490,000 distinct CDR3 sequences, 20% to 25% detected once. The same data also went into a second study, on yellow fever vaccine responses in identical twins.

Sequencing was performed on CD4+ T cells sorted from blood. Every receptor here comes from a young woman in good health. Both conserved end residues are part of each CDR3. D genes are given only for firm matches. Clone size is stated in some rows and not others, as once, few, many or a class when expanded.

length: 13; V: TRBV7-6; D: -; size: -; J: TRBJ2-5; CDR3: CATSRGTSETQYF; DNA: TGTGCCACCTCCCGGGGCACTTCGGAGACCCAGTACTTC
length: 15; V: TRBV20-1; D: TRBD1; size: -; J: TRBJ1-2; CDR3: CSARTDRQPNYGYTF; DNA: TGCAGTGCTAGAACGGACAGGCAACCTAACTATGGCTACACCTTC
length: 10; V: TRBV20-1; D: -; size: few; J: TRBJ2-5; CDR3: CSASDETQYF; DNA: TGCAGTGCCTCGGATGAGACCCAGTACTTC
length: 19; V: TRBV7-2; D: TRBD2; size: few; J: TRBJ2-1; CDR3: CASSLAPSLAGGPRDEQFF; DNA: TGTGCCAGCAGCTTAGCCCCGTCACTAGCGGGAGGGCCAAGGGATGAGCAGTTCTTC
length: 12; V: TRBV12-3/TRBV12-4; D: -; size: few; J: TRBJ1-5; CDR3: CASTRTNQPQHF; DNA: TGTGCCAGCACCCGGACTAATCAGCCCCAGCATTTT
length: 12; V: TRBV20-1; D: -; size: few; J: TRBJ2-2; CDR3: CSARRNTGELFF; DNA: TGCAGTGCTAGACGGAACACCGGGGAGCTGTTTTTT
length: 12; V: TRBV3-1; D: -; size: -; J: TRBJ2-7; CDR3: CASSQGGAEQYF; DNA: TGTGCCAGCAGCCAAGGGGGGGCCGAGCAGTACTTC
length: 16; V: TRBV4-1; D: -; size: -; J: TRBJ2-2; CDR3: CASSQESPFQAGELFF; DNA: TGCGCCAGCAGCCAAGAATCGCCATTTCAGGCCGGGGAGCTGTTTTTT
length: 14; V: TRBV12-3/TRBV12-4; D: -; size: few; J: TRBJ2-4; CDR3: CASSISGAKNIQYF; DNA: TGTGCCAGCAGTATTAGCGGCGCCAAAAACATTCAGTACTTC
length: 18; V: TRBV6-5; D: TRBD2; size: -; J: TRBJ2-1; CDR3: CASSYGGTSGRARDEQFF; DNA: TGTGCCAGCAGTTACGGGGGGACTAGCGGGAGGGCCCGGGATGAGCAGTTCTTC
length: 15; V: TRBV12-3/TRBV12-4; D: -; size: few; J: TRBJ1-1; CDR3: CASSPQGRVNTEAFF; DNA: TGTGCCAGCAGCCCACAGGGACGGGTGAACACTGAAGCTTTCTTT
length: 15; V: TRBV11-3; D: -; size: -; J: TRBJ2-1; CDR3: CASSLGKQGRNEQFF; DNA: TGTGCCAGCAGCTTAGGGAAACAGGGGAGGAATGAGCAGTTCTTC
length: 14; V: TRBV7-9; D: TRBD1; size: few; J: TRBJ1-6; CDR3: CASRSGQGNSPLHF; DNA: TGTGCCAGCAGGTCCGGACAGGGAAATTCACCCCTCCACTTT
length: 15; V: TRBV7-9; D: TRBD1; size: few; J: TRBJ1-6; CDR3: CASSLGQGVNSPLHF; DNA: TGTGCCAGCAGCCTCGGACAGGGGGTTAATTCACCCCTCCACTTT
length: 14; V: TRBV20-1; D: -; size: -; J: TRBJ2-3; CDR3: CSAEDPNPGDTQYF; DNA: TGCAGTGCCGAGGACCCTAACCCGGGCGATACGCAGTATTTT
length: 14; V: TRBV7-2; D: -; size: -; J: TRBJ2-1; CDR3: CASSRGLEYNEQFF; DNA: TGTGCCAGCAGCCGGGGACTGGAATACAATGAGCAGTTCTTC
length: 13; V: TRBV12-3/TRBV12-4; D: -; size: many; J: TRBJ1-2; CDR3: CASSFTGNYGYTF; DNA: TGTGCCAGCAGTTTCACAGGGAACTATGGCTACACCTTC
length: 15; V: TRBV20-1; D: -; size: many; J: TRBJ2-3; CDR3: CSARDHSSSADTQYF; DNA: TGCAGTGCTCGGGACCATTCATCGAGCGCAGATACGCAGTATTTT
length: 16; V: TRBV5-1; D: TRBD2; size: few; J: TRBJ2-5; CDR3: CASSLAPGLAQETQYF; DNA: TGCGCCAGCAGCTTGGCGCCGGGACTAGCACAAGAGACCCAGTACTTC
length: 14; V: TRBV5-1; D: -; size: few; J: TRBJ2-5; CDR3: CASSLDSYQETQYF; DNA: TGCGCCAGCAGCTTGGACTCCTACCAAGAGACCCAGTACTTC
length: 15; V: TRBV7-9; D: TRBD1; size: -; J: TRBJ1-4; CDR3: CASSLWGQGTEKLFF; DNA: TGTGCCAGCAGCTTATGGGGACAGGGAACGGAAAAACTGTTTTTT
length: 15; V: TRBV28; D: -; size: -; J: TRBJ2-2; CDR3: CASRASTANTGELFF; DNA: TGTGCCAGCAGAGCTTCGACAGCGAACACCGGGGAGCTGTTTTTT
length: 14; V: TRBV18; D: -; size: -; J: TRBJ1-2; CDR3: CASSPEKANYGYTF; DNA: TGTGCCAGCTCACCAGAAAAAGCCAACTATGGCTACACCTTC
length: 13; V: TRBV4-1; D: -; size: -; J: TRBJ1-6; CDR3: CASSQGGPTPLHF; DNA: TGCGCCAGCAGCCAAGGAGGGCCTACACCCCTCCACTTT
length: 13; V: TRBV12-3/TRBV12-4; D: -; size: many; J: TRBJ1-6; CDR3: CASRSDYNSPLHF; DNA: TGTGCCAGCAGGTCCGACTATAATTCACCCCTCCACTTT
length: 15; V: TRBV20-1; D: -; size: -; J: TRBJ2-3; CDR3: CSARSGPSSTDTQYF; DNA: TGCAGTGCTAGATCAGGACCAAGTAGCACAGATACGCAGTATTTT
length: 15; V: TRBV6-5; D: TRBD1; size: -; J: TRBJ2-1; CDR3: CASKLTGGSYNEQFF; DNA: TGTGCCAGCAAGTTAACAGGGGGCTCCTACAATGAGCAGTTCTTC
length: 16; V: TRBV7-3; D: TRBD2; size: -; J: TRBJ2-2; CDR3: CASSPRLARNTGELFF; DNA: TGTGCCAGCAGCCCGAGACTAGCTCGGAACACCGGGGAGCTGTTTTTT
length: 17; V: TRBV7-3; D: TRBD2; size: few; J: TRBJ2-2; CDR3: CASSARLAGGHGGELFF; DNA: TGTGCCAGCAGCGCAAGGCTAGCGGGAGGGCATGGCGGGGAGCTGTTTTTT
length: 16; V: TRBV5-1; D: TRBD2; size: -; J: TRBJ2-2; CDR3: CASSRPERGATGELFF; DNA: TGCGCCAGCAGCCGACCCGAGCGGGGGGCCACCGGGGAGCTGTTTTTT
length: 15; V: TRBV5-1; D: TRBD2; size: -; J: TRBJ2-1; CDR3: CASTEAGGPGNEQFF; DNA: TGCGCCAGCACCGAAGCGGGAGGGCCGGGCAATGAGCAGTTCTTC
length: 11; V: TRBV15; D: -; size: -; J: TRBJ1-1; CDR3: CATSRAGEAFF; DNA: TGTGCCACCAGCAGAGCGGGAGAAGCTTTCTTT
length: 14; V: TRBV10-3; D: TRBD2; size: -; J: TRBJ2-5; CDR3: CAISVELAKETQYF; DNA: TGTGCCATCAGTGTGGAACTAGCGAAAGAGACCCAGTACTTC
length: 14; V: TRBV10-3; D: -; size: -; J: TRBJ1-2; CDR3: CAISESKVTYGYTF; DNA: TGTGCCATCAGTGAGTCGAAGGTGACCTATGGCTACACCTTC
length: 16; V: TRBV20-1; D: -; size: -; J: TRBJ2-1; CDR3: CSASGVLAFQYNEQFF; DNA: TGCAGTGCTAGCGGGGTACTAGCATTTCAATACAATGAGCAGTTCTTC
length: 17; V: TRBV3-1; D: -; size: -; J: TRBJ2-4; CDR3: CACTKHVTSLGKNIQYF; DNA: TGTGCCTGCACCAAGCATGTTACTAGTCTTGGCAAAAACATTCAGTACTTC
length: 12; V: TRBV24-1; D: -; size: once; J: TRBJ2-4; CDR3: CARKVPGNIQYF; DNA: TGTGCGCGTAAGGTGCCCGGGAACATTCAGTACTTC
length: 13; V: TRBV29-1; D: TRBD1; size: -; J: TRBJ1-1; CDR3: CSGGQGAGTEAFF; DNA: TGCAGCGGGGGACAGGGGGCGGGTACTGAAGCTTTCTTT
length: 11; V: TRBV20-1; D: -; size: few; J: TRBJ1-1; CDR3: CSVKGSTEAFF; DNA: TGCAGTGTAAAGGGTAGCACTGAAGCTTTCTTT
length: 16; V: TRBV4-1; D: -; size: -; J: TRBJ1-2; CDR3: CASSQVSGTLIYGYTF; DNA: TGCGCCAGCAGCCAAGTATCAGGGACCCTGATCTATGGCTACACCTTC
length: 16; V: TRBV6-5; D: -; size: -; J: TRBJ1-2; CDR3: CASSSSGGGANYGYTF; DNA: TGTGCCAGCAGTTCCTCCGGCGGGGGCGCTAACTATGGCTACACCTTC
length: 13; V: TRBV10-3; D: TRBD2; size: few; J: TRBJ2-7; CDR3: CAISGTSGNEQYF; DNA: TGTGCCATCAGTGGGACTAGCGGGAACGAGCAGTACTTC
length: 14; V: TRBV5-6; D: -; size: -; J: TRBJ1-3; CDR3: CASRTQNAGNTIYF; DNA: TGTGCCAGCAGGACTCAAAATGCTGGAAACACCATATATTTT
length: 12; V: TRBV10-3; D: -; size: few; J: TRBJ2-1; CDR3: CAISERVNEQFF; DNA: TGTGCCATCAGTGAGCGGGTCAATGAGCAGTTCTTC
length: 15; V: TRBV20-1; D: -; size: few; J: TRBJ2-7; CDR3: CSARDLASDAYEQYF; DNA: TGCAGTGCTAGAGATCTCGCTAGCGACGCCTACGAGCAGTACTTC
length: 18; V: TRBV4-2; D: -; size: few; J: TRBJ2-3; CDR3: CASSQDWGRHEDTDTQYF; DNA: TGTGCCAGCAGCCAAGATTGGGGCCGTCACGAGGACACAGATACGCAGTATTTT
length: 14; V: TRBV27; D: -; size: few; J: TRBJ2-3; CDR3: CASRTRQGTDTQYF; DNA: TGTGCCAGCAGGACCCGACAGGGCACAGATACGCAGTATTTT
length: 16; V: TRBV2; D: TRBD2; size: few; J: TRBJ2-5; CDR3: CATEPGLAGLQETQYF; DNA: TGTGCCACCGAGCCGGGACTAGCGGGGCTCCAAGAGACCCAGTACTTC
length: 14; V: TRBV7-2; D: TRBD1; size: few; J: TRBJ1-2; CDR3: CASSFLVGGRGYTF; DNA: TGTGCCAGCAGCTTCCTGGTAGGGGGCAGAGGCTACACCTTC
length: 12; V: TRBV11-3; D: -; size: many; J: TRBJ2-2; CDR3: CASSLGSGELFF; DNA: TGTGCCAGCAGCTTAGGCTCCGGGGAGCTGTTTTTT
length: 15; V: TRBV25-1; D: TRBD2; size: few; J: TRBJ2-1; CDR3: CASSDQRGFGDEQFF; DNA: TGTGCCAGCAGTGACCAGCGGGGCTTTGGTGATGAGCAGTTCTTC
length: 15; V: TRBV7-2; D: TRBD2; size: few; J: TRBJ2-5; CDR3: CASSYPGLAKETQYF; DNA: TGTGCCAGCAGCTATCCGGGACTAGCTAAAGAGACCCAGTACTTC
length: 18; V: TRBV11-2; D: -; size: -; J: TRBJ1-5; CDR3: CASSPGQGGFYSNQPQHF; DNA: TGTGCCAGCAGCCCAGGGCAGGGTGGATTCTATAGCAATCAGCCCCAGCATTTT
length: 16; V: TRBV28; D: -; size: -; J: TRBJ2-5; CDR3: CASSPAGWGRQETQYF; DNA: TGTGCCAGCAGTCCCGCGGGGTGGGGTCGCCAAGAGACCCAGTACTTC
length: 13; V: TRBV20-1; D: -; size: -; J: TRBJ2-1; CDR3: CSASSPLYNEQFF; DNA: TGCAGTGCTAGTTCGCCGCTCTACAATGAGCAGTTCTTC